These T cell receptor beta chains were read from a single sample in a study of CD4 and CD8 cells across lung adenocarcinoma regions. TCRdb reanalysed the PCR reads using MiXCR and keeps one entry per CDR3 protein. The sample yields fewer than 15,000 distinct CDR3 sequences, approximately 50% seen once. The sequenced material came from CD8+ T cells from the margin of a lung tumor. The receptor set was obtained from a female donor with lung adenocarcinoma. The CD4 and CD8 labels of this study may be unreliable. Each CDR3 is given with its conserved first and last residue. Each record gives: clone size, V gene, J gene, CDR3 protein. Clone size appears in some rows only: once, few, many, or a class for an expanded clone.

many,TRBV10-3,TRBJ1-2,CAISESEGSQDGYTF
few,TRBV10-1,TRBJ2-3,CASSDYQGAADTQYF
-,TRBV6-1,TRBJ2-2,CASSGLAGGVRELFF
once,TRBV27,TRBJ2-1,CASSLSVGQGLNNEQFF
-,TRBV6-1,TRBJ1-2,CASSEHRDLNYGYTF
-,TRBV10-2,TRBJ2-3,CASNLGGALDTQYF
-,TRBV24-1,TRBJ2-2,CATSESSGVAGELFF
-,TRBV6-1,TRBJ2-3,CASTLPTRTDTQYF
-,TRBV6-5,TRBJ1-2,CASSYSAGNTEATF
-,TRBV7-9,TRBJ2-2,CASGKGESTGELYF
once,TRBV6-1,TRBJ2-5,CAGSEGGGPETQYF
-,TRBV20-1,TRBJ1-1,CSARGAPRGGTEAFF
few,TRBV6-1,TRBJ1-1,CASNPIGRSTEAFF
once,TRBV6-1,TRBJ2-4,CASRGTSGGVCAKDTQYF
-,TRBV6-5,TRBJ2-5,CASSFWGSSETQYF
-,TRBV27,TRBJ2-1,CASSFQSGGGYNEQFF
-,TRBV6-1,-,CASSEAPDRAYEQYF
once,TRBV10-2,TRBJ2-1,CASSRQGFASNEQFF
-,TRBV25-1,-,CASGGYGGRDPETQYF
-,TRBV6-1,TRBJ2-2,CASRRSPMAGWIRNTGELFF
-,TRBV6-4,-,CASSPNTDRASYEQYF
few,TRBV10-3,TRBJ2-1,CAISERVGGNEQFF
-,TRBV7-6,TRBJ1-5,CASSPGRDQPQHF
-,TRBV6-1,TRBJ2-1,CASSERILAGVGNEQFF
few,TRBV4-2,TRBJ1-4,CASSRIDSDNEKLFF
-,TRBV27,TRBJ2-3,CASSVGGVPETQYF
-,TRBV6-1,TRBJ2-4,CASSPRGWGKNIQYF
few,TRBV12-3/TRBV12-4,TRBJ2-1,CASSLSGDMYNEQFF
medium-sized,TRBV6-1,-,CASSEDRGWETQYF
-,TRBV7-6,TRBJ2-3,CASSPGGGSGTDTQYF
few,TRBV6-1,TRBJ2-3,CASSDLAGSSTDTQYF
-,TRBV6-1,TRBJ2-5,CASSSTNYGETQYF